A single sample gave rise to the 25 T cell receptor beta chains below, sequenced in a study of early T cells in non-severe SARS-CoV-2 infection. TCRdb independently ran MiXCR on the 5' RACE reads; one entry per CDR3 protein. Among 90,000 to 120,000 distinct CDR3 sequences listed, about 12% were seen once. Sequenced sample: whole blood. The receptors originated from an adult who was a healthcare worker with PCR-confirmed SARS-CoV-2 infection or an uninfected control (not recorded which).

The genes are TRBV5-1 and TRBJ1-1; perhaps TRBD1 as D (6 bases). V lost 0 bases, J lost 6 bases, and 12 bases lay in between. The CDR3 contains 14 residues. Germline CDR1 reads SGHRS; CDR2 reads YFSETQ. CDR3 DNA sequence: TGCGCCAGCAGCTTGGTCACAGGGCAAGCTGAAGCTTTCTTT. This encodes CASSLVTGQAEAFF.

This clonotype was seen at least ten times. This sequence joins TRBV2 and TRBJ2-2; D is possibly TRBD1 (5 bases). V was trimmed by 6 bases and J by 3 bases, leaving 14 bases between them. The CDR3 is 15 amino acids. Germline loops: CDR1 SNHLY, CDR2 FYNNEI. The CDR3, as DNA: TGTGCCAGCAGACGACAGTTACCAGACACCGGGGAGCTGTTTTTT. Translating gives CASRRQLPDTGELFF.

This clonotype was recorded at least ten times. The chain recombines TRBV7-9 with TRBJ2-1; D is ambiguous. This CDR3 comprises 13 residues. Germline CDR1 SEHNR, CDR2 FQNEAQ (reference sequence). V gave up 4 bases and J gave up 9 bases, with 13 bases separating them. The CDR3 bases are TGTGCCAGCAGCTCGACATCGCCCGGTGAGCAGTTCTTC. Its protein product is CASSSTSPGEQFF.

This clonotype came up many times. V usage is TRBV11-3 and J usage is TRBJ1-4; 7 nucleotides line up with TRBD1. CDR3 length: 14 amino acids. The J segment lost 6 bases and the V segment lost 8 bases, leaving 9 bases of the junction unmatched. The germline V gene encodes CDR1 SGHNT and CDR2 YENEEA. CDR3 residues: CASGKGGADEKLFF. In nucleotides, the CDR3 is TGTGCCAGCGGGAAAGGGGGCGCGGATGAAAAACTGTTTTTT.

This clonotype appeared a few times. The rearrangement joins TRBV24-1 to TRBJ2-1; no clear D gene. Germline CDR1 reads KGHDR; CDR2 reads SFDVKD. V was clipped by 7 bases and J by 4 bases, with 7 bases between them. The CDR3 has 12 residues. CDR3 nucleotide sequence: TGTGCCACCAGGGGCCCGTACAATGAGCAGTTCTTC. The encoded protein is CATRGPYNEQFF.

The V and J genes are TRBV6-2 or TRBV6-3 and TRBJ2-7; 7 bases line up with TRBD2. The CDR3 loop spans 15 amino acids. Germline V gives CDR1 MNHEY, CDR2 SVGEGT. V dropped 2 bases and J dropped 3; count of bases not matched to a gene: 7. Written as DNA, the CDR3 is TGTGCCAGCAGTTACCCCAGGCGGGGGTACTACGAGCAGTACTTC. It codes for CASSYPRRGYYEQYF.

V usage is TRBV6-6 and J usage is TRBJ1-6; 9 bases are shared with TRBD1. V lost 6 bases to trimming and J lost 9 bases; unmatched junction nucleotides: 6. Germline assignment: CDR1 MNHNY and CDR2 SVGAGI (reference sequence). The CDR3 is 14 amino acids. The CDR3 sequence is CASRADRGPSPLHF. As DNA, the CDR3 is TGTGCCAGCAGAGCGGACAGGGGACCTTCACCCCTCCACTTT.

This clonotype appeared a few times. The chain combines TRBV12-3 or TRBV12-4 with TRBJ2-7, with a weak D call TRBD2 (6 bases). Between the trimmed V and J ends, which lost 8 bases and 7 bases, there was a span of 15 bases. The CDR3 runs to 12 residues. CDR3 in amino acids: CASAGPWGEQYF. Written as DNA, the CDR3 is TGTGCCAGCGCGGGACCCTGGGGGGAGCAGTACTTC.

In its sample, this clonotype was seen many times. The rearrangement uses TRBV11-3 and TRBJ2-2; perhaps D is TRBD1 or TRBD2 (6 bases each). Trimming shortened V by 3 bases and J by 2 bases, and 16 bases separated the two germline ends. The CDR3 sequence is 17 residues long. The germline V gene has CDR1 SGHNT and CDR2 YENEEA. The CDR3 region is CASSLGGVRENTGELFF. The CDR3, as DNA: TGTGCCAGCAGCTTGGGGGGCGTACGGGAAAACACCGGGGAGCTGTTTTTT.

The sample holds many counts of this clonotype. The rearrangement joins TRBV25-1 to TRBJ1-2, with a tentative D call TRBD1 (6 bases). CDR1 is MGHDK, CDR2 SYGVNS, per germline. There are 14 residues in the CDR3. The germline V and J ends were trimmed by 1 base and 4 bases, with 10 bases remaining between them. CDR3 bases: TGTGCCAGCAGTGAATTACAGGGATTCTATGGCTACACCTTC. Translated: CASSELQGFYGYTF.

With regard to this clonotype: The DNA is omitted, as the CDR3 cannot be located on it reliably, and the CDR3 follows TCRdb's listing. Here the CDR3 reads CASSSSGLGSYEQYF. The rearrangement joins TRBV19 to TRBJ2-7; TRBD2 is the table's D call, not checked against the DNA. The CDR3 length is 15 residues, termini included. The germline V gene encodes CDR1 LNHDA and CDR2 SQIVND (reference sequence).

The chain employs TRBV5-6 and TRBJ2-7; 7 nucleotides match TRBD2. Germline CDR1 is SGHDT and CDR2 is YYEEEE. J was trimmed by 6 bases and V by 0 bases; bases with no gene match: 6. The CDR3 is made up of 14 amino acids. The CDR3 bases are TGTGCCAGCAGCTTGGGACTAGCAAATAGCGAGCAGTACTTC. It specifies CASSLGLANSEQYF.

The CDR3 DNA reads as TGTGCCAGTAGTGCCCAACTGACAGGGAAAAACATTCAGTACTTC. The encoded protein is CASSAQLTGKNIQYF. The V call is TRBV19, the J call TRBJ2-4; 7 bases fit TRBD1. The length of the CDR3 is 15 residues. Germline loops: CDR1 LNHDA, CDR2 SQIVND (reference sequence). V shed 5 bases, J shed 4 bases, and the junction held 8 bases outside the gene matches.

The rearrangement joins TRBV5-6 to TRBJ2-5; D ambiguous. Germline V gene sequence: CDR1 SGHDT, CDR2 YYEEEE. Trimming cost V 4 bases and J 1 base, with 11 bases left between them. The CDR3 is 14 residues long. In nucleotides, the CDR3 is TGTGCCAGCAGCCCCCCTAAGACCCAAGAGACCCAGTACTTC. Its translation is CASSPPKTQETQYF. Together with reference TRBV5-6 and TRBJ2-5, the CDR3 gives the full variable domain: DAGVTQSPTHLIKTRGQQVTLRCSPKSGHDTVSWYQQALGQGPQFIFQYYEEEERQRGNFPDRFSGHQFPNYSSELNVNALLLGDSALYLCASSPPKTQETQYFGPGTRLLVL.

The genes are TRBV4-1 and TRBJ2-7, with 8 bases identical to TRBD2. The germline V gene encodes CDR1 MGHRA and CDR2 YSYEKL. Trimming at V came to 4 bases and at J to 6 bases, leaving 8 bases not matched to a gene. The CDR3 contains 14 residues. The CDR3 region has the DNA TGCGCCAGCAGCCCCCCCTCCGGGGGGGTCGAGCAGTACTTC. This translates into CASSPPSGGVEQYF.

Many counts were recorded for this clonotype. This chain links TRBV19 with TRBJ1-1; the D is unclear. Trimming stripped 5 bases from V and 1 base from J, with 11 bases between. Germline CDR1 is LNHDA and CDR2 is SQIVND (reference sequence). The CDR3 length is 14 residues. The CDR3 protein is CASSPWTENTEAFF. The CDR3, as DNA: TGTGCCAGTAGTCCGTGGACCGAGAACACTGAAGCTTTCTTT.

A few counts support this clonotype. The chain combines TRBV27 with TRBJ2-5; TRBD2 aligns across 10 bases. The CDR3 totals 15 residues. The V gene end was trimmed by 8 bases and the J gene end by 0 bases; junction bases not matched to a gene: 6. Looked up from germline, CDR1 is MNHEY and CDR2 is SMNVEV (reference sequence). The CDR3 loop is CASSDSGGYQETQYF. The CDR3 DNA sequence: TGTGCCAGCTCGGATAGCGGGGGGTACCAAGAGACCCAGTACTTC.

This clonotype occurred many times. CDR3 in DNA: TGTGCCAGCAGTTACAGCCAGCGGAGCCGTACGCAGTATTTT. Translating it yields CASSYSQRSRTQYF. This chain links TRBV6-5 with TRBJ2-3; D is perhaps TRBD2 (5 bases). The CDR3 is 14 amino acids. Germline V CDR1 and CDR2: MNHEY, SVGAGI. V shed 2 bases and J shed 8 bases, with 14 bases lying between them.

This chain connects TRBV5-1 to TRBJ2-7, with 10 bases matching TRBD2. There are 17 residues in the CDR3. V lost 4 bases, J lost 1 base, and 11 bases stayed unmatched. Germline V lookup: CDR1 SGHRS, CDR2 YFSETQ. The CDR3 DNA sequence: TGCGCCAGCAGCCCCACCGGGGGACTAGCGCAATCCTACGAGCAGTACTTC. Protein sequence: CASSPTGGLAQSYEQYF.

This clonotype has just a few counts. The genes are TRBV10-3 and TRBJ2-2, with 10 bases aligning to TRBD1. Germline CDR1 and CDR2: ENHRY and SYGVKD. The CDR3 consists of 17 residues. The V gene end was trimmed by 2 bases and the J gene end by 0 bases; junction bases not matched to a gene: 3. CDR3 amino acids: CAISEVTGGSNTGELFF. For the CDR3, the DNA is TGTGCCATCAGTGAGGTGACAGGGGGCTCGAACACCGGGGAGCTGTTTTTT.

V and J are TRBV7-9 and TRBJ2-3, with TRBD2 identical over 8 bases. V gave up 3 bases and J gave up 3 bases; unmatched junction bases: 5. The germline V gene has CDR1 SEHNR and CDR2 FQNEAQ (reference sequence). The CDR3 has 15 residues. The CDR3 DNA sequence: TGTGCCAGCAGCTTCCGGGAGGGGGAGACAGATACGCAGTATTTT. Protein product: CASSFREGETDTQYF.

At least ten counts were recorded for this clonotype. The J gene is TRBJ1-6, the V gene TRBV2; 7 bases are a match to TRBD1. The V and J ends lost 5 bases and 6 bases, in that order; junction bases with no gene match: 4. The germline gives CDR1 SNHLY, CDR2 FYNNEI. The CDR3 sequence is 14 residues long. CDR3 DNA: TGTGCCAGCAGTTGGACAGGAAGTAATTCACCCCTCCACTTT. Translated, it gives CASSWTGSNSPLHF.

This clonotype was recorded many times. V and J are TRBV29-1 and TRBJ1-2, with a tentative D call TRBD1 (6 bases). Trimming removed 5 bases from V and 8 bases from J, with 18 bases in between. This CDR3 contains 13 residues. The germline V gene has CDR1 SQVTM and CDR2 ANQGSEA. The CDR3, as DNA: TGCAGCGTTACTGGACAGCCCGGGGGAGGCTACACCTTC. Amino acid sequence: CSVTGQPGGGYTF.

This clonotype was detected only once. The rearrangement links TRBV29-1 to TRBJ1-1; D might be TRBD1 (5 bases). The CDR3 sequence is 11 residues long. The V end lost 7 bases, the J end lost 5 bases, and 11 bases lay between the germline ends. Germline CDR1 and CDR2: SQVTM and ANQGSEA. CDR3 in amino acids: CSGQGGTEAFF. The CDR3, as DNA: TGCAGCGGGCAGGGTGGAACTGAAGCTTTCTTT.

The sample holds many counts of this clonotype. The chain carries TRBV9 and TRBJ2-5, with 8 bases fitting TRBD2. Germline V gene data show CDR1 as SGDLS and CDR2 as YYNGEE. Losses at the gene ends were 3 bases for V and 5 bases for J; bases not matched to a gene: 6. This CDR3 has 14 residues. In nucleotides, the CDR3 is TGTGCCAGCAGCGGAGGACTAGCTGGTGAGACCCAGTACTTC. Protein product: CASSGGLAGETQYF.